These T cell receptor beta chains were read from a single sample in a study of blood T cell repertoires in COVID-19. The data were produced by immunoSEQ multiplex PCR, yet TCRdb's version contains in-frame clones alone and is incomplete. The profile covers some 160,000 clones, with around 89% appearing a single time and around 1.9% taken by the ten largest. The sequenced material came from peripheral blood. Receptors originate from a man aged 45 to 65 who had recovered from COVID-19. The CDR3 runs from the conserved cysteine through the conserved F or W. A D gene is named only where the DNA matches it firmly. Not every row has a clone size; where given, it reads once, few, many or a size class.

d_gene: NA
v_gene: TRBV10-3
abundance: once
j_gene: TRBJ2-7
CDR3aa: CAISEASLVLIYF
CDR3nt: TGTGCCATCAGTGAAGCTAGTCTCGTTCTCATCTACTTC

d_gene: TRBD1
v_gene: TRBV3-1/TRBV3-2
abundance: NA
j_gene: TRBJ1-1
CDR3aa: CASSLRDRAKDTEAFF
CDR3nt: TGTGCCAGCAGCCTTAGAGACAGGGCCAAGGACACTGAAGCTTTCTTT

d_gene: TRBD2
v_gene: TRBV5-1
abundance: NA
j_gene: TRBJ2-5
CDR3aa: CASSYMGLAGQETQYF
CDR3nt: TGCGCCAGCAGCTATATGGGACTAGCGGGACAAGAGACCCAGTACTTC

d_gene: NA
v_gene: TRBV18
abundance: NA
j_gene: TRBJ2-7
CDR3aa: CASSPGASYEQYF
CDR3nt: TGTGCCAGCTCACCAGGGGCCTCCTACGAGCAGTACTTC

d_gene: TRBD1
v_gene: TRBV9
abundance: NA
j_gene: TRBJ1-1
CDR3aa: CASSVDRGGTEAFF
CDR3nt: TGTGCCAGCAGCGTAGACAGGGGAGGCACTGAAGCTTTCTTT

d_gene: TRBD1
v_gene: TRBV4-3
abundance: NA
j_gene: TRBJ2-2
CDR3aa: CASSQWTGGGTGELFF
CDR3nt: TGCGCCAGCAGCCAGTGGACAGGGGGTGGCACCGGGGAGCTGTTTTTT

d_gene: TRBD1
v_gene: TRBV28
abundance: NA
j_gene: TRBJ1-3
CDR3aa: CASSPGQGPFDTIYF
CDR3nt: TGTGCCAGCAGCCCGGGACAGGGCCCCTTCGACACCATATATTTT

d_gene: NA
v_gene: TRBV6-2/TRBV6-3
abundance: NA
j_gene: TRBJ2-3
CDR3aa: CASSYSIPGDTQYF
CDR3nt: TGTGCCAGCAGTTACTCGATTCCAGGAGATACGCAGTATTTT

d_gene: TRBD1
v_gene: TRBV27
abundance: NA
j_gene: TRBJ1-2
CDR3aa: CASSLVEDRGLGGYTF
CDR3nt: TGTGCCAGCAGTTTGGTGGAGGACAGGGGGCTCGGGGGCTACACCTTC

d_gene: NA
v_gene: TRBV5-6
abundance: NA
j_gene: TRBJ1-2
CDR3aa: CASSPVGTAGNGYTF
CDR3nt: TGTGCCAGCAGCCCGGTGGGGACGGCGGGAAATGGCTACACCTTC

d_gene: NA
v_gene: TRBV18
abundance: few
j_gene: TRBJ2-7
CDR3aa: CASSTGQTSVYEQYF
CDR3nt: TGTGCCAGCTCAACTGGACAGACCTCAGTGTACGAGCAGTACTTC

d_gene: TRBD2
v_gene: TRBV7-8
abundance: once
j_gene: TRBJ2-7
CDR3aa: CASSSGLAGVGQYF
CDR3nt: TGTGCCAGCAGCTCGGGACTAGCGGGAGTGGGGCAGTACTTC

d_gene: NA
v_gene: TRBV7-8
abundance: once
j_gene: TRBJ1-2
CDR3aa: CASSLEIGTEKFNYGYTF
CDR3nt: TGTGCCAGCAGCTTAGAAATAGGCACAGAGAAATTTAACTATGGCTACACCTTC

d_gene: TRBD1
v_gene: TRBV6-5
abundance: NA
j_gene: TRBJ1-2
CDR3aa: CAARGNYGYTF
CDR3nt: TGTGCCGCCAGGGGGAACTATGGCTACACCTTC

d_gene: NA
v_gene: TRBV29-1
abundance: NA
j_gene: TRBJ1-4
CDR3aa: CSVEDGRAAANEKLFF
CDR3nt: TGCAGCGTTGAAGACGGGCGGGCCGCGGCTAATGAAAAACTGTTTTTT

d_gene: NA
v_gene: TRBV7-2
abundance: NA
j_gene: TRBJ1-2
CDR3aa: CASSLPANYGYTF
CDR3nt: TGTGCCAGCAGCTTACCAGCTAACTATGGCTACACCTTC

d_gene: TRBD1
v_gene: TRBV2
abundance: NA
j_gene: TRBJ2-4
CDR3aa: CASSPGTGRAKNIQYF
CDR3nt: TGTGCCAGCAGCCCCGGGACAGGGAGAGCCAAAAACATTCAGTACTTC

d_gene: TRBD2
v_gene: TRBV27
abundance: NA
j_gene: TRBJ2-7
CDR3aa: CASGLPGGEQYF
CDR3nt: TGTGCCAGCGGCCTCCCCGGGGGGGAGCAGTACTTC

d_gene: NA
v_gene: TRBV6-5
abundance: NA
j_gene: TRBJ2-3
CDR3aa: CASRGRTEDTQYF
CDR3nt: TGTGCCAGCAGAGGGAGGACGGAAGATACGCAGTATTTT

d_gene: NA
v_gene: TRBV19
abundance: NA
j_gene: TRBJ1-5
CDR3aa: CASSRYREGGNQPQHF
CDR3nt: TGTGCCAGTAGTAGATACAGGGAAGGAGGCAATCAGCCCCAGCATTTT

d_gene: NA
v_gene: TRBV6-5
abundance: NA
j_gene: TRBJ2-7
CDR3aa: CASSYYAGAVSYEQYF
CDR3nt: TGTGCCAGCAGTTACTACGCGGGGGCCGTCTCCTACGAGCAGTACTTC

d_gene: NA
v_gene: TRBV19
abundance: NA
j_gene: TRBJ2-5
CDR3aa: CASSQEGLTQETQYF
CDR3nt: TGTGCCAGTAGTCAAGAGGGACTGACGCAAGAGACCCAGTACTTC

d_gene: TRBD1
v_gene: TRBV3-1/TRBV3-2
abundance: NA
j_gene: TRBJ1-1
CDR3aa: CASSQKGQGEAFF
CDR3nt: TGTGCCAGCAGCCAAAAGGGACAGGGTGAAGCTTTCTTT

d_gene: TRBD1
v_gene: TRBV11-2
abundance: NA
j_gene: TRBJ2-2
CDR3aa: CASSPGDRGSTGELFF
CDR3nt: TGTGCCAGCAGCCCAGGGGACAGGGGGTCCACCGGGGAGCTGTTTTTT

d_gene: NA
v_gene: TRBV12-3/TRBV12-4
abundance: NA
j_gene: TRBJ2-5
CDR3aa: CASSSPPETQYF
CDR3nt: TGTGCCAGCAGTAGCCCTCCCGAGACCCAGTACTTC

d_gene: NA
v_gene: TRBV5-4
abundance: NA
j_gene: TRBJ1-2
CDR3aa: CASSSQFTGLGYTF
CDR3nt: TGTGCCAGCAGCTCTCAATTCACAGGGCTAGGCTACACCTTC

d_gene: TRBD2
v_gene: TRBV27
abundance: NA
j_gene: TRBJ2-2
CDR3aa: CASGAGQGRGNTGELFF
CDR3nt: TGTGCCAGCGGCGCAGGGCAAGGGAGGGGGAACACCGGGGAGCTGTTTTTT

d_gene: NA
v_gene: TRBV24-1
abundance: once
j_gene: TRBJ2-1
CDR3aa: CFSGERSSYNEQFF
CDR3nt: TGTTTCTCGGGGGAGCGCAGCTCCTACAATGAGCAGTTCTTC

d_gene: NA
v_gene: TRBV19
abundance: few
j_gene: TRBJ1-5
CDR3aa: CASSGDRINQPQHF
CDR3nt: TGTGCCAGTAGTGGAGACAGAATCAATCAGCCCCAGCATTTT

d_gene: NA
v_gene: TRBV6-5
abundance: NA
j_gene: TRBJ2-1
CDR3aa: CASTGSKNNEQFF
CDR3nt: TGTGCCAGCACCGGGTCCAAAAACAATGAGCAGTTCTTC

d_gene: TRBD1
v_gene: TRBV30
abundance: NA
j_gene: TRBJ1-2
CDR3aa: CAWRPGQGLLNYGYTF
CDR3nt: TGTGCCTGGAGACCGGGACAGGGCCTCCTTAACTATGGCTACACCTTC

d_gene: NA
v_gene: TRBV7-9
abundance: NA
j_gene: TRBJ2-5
CDR3aa: CASSLEGGAKTQYF
CDR3nt: TGTGCCAGCAGCTTGGAGGGGGGGGCAAAGACCCAGTACTTC

d_gene: TRBD1
v_gene: TRBV19
abundance: NA
j_gene: TRBJ2-2
CDR3aa: CASSQQGARELFF
CDR3nt: TGTGCCAGTAGCCAACAGGGGGCCCGGGAGCTGTTTTTT

d_gene: TRBD1
v_gene: TRBV5-1
abundance: NA
j_gene: TRBJ2-3
CDR3aa: CASSLSLRQGPDTQYF
CDR3nt: TGCGCCAGCAGCCTCTCTCTCCGACAGGGGCCCGATACGCAGTATTTT

d_gene: NA
v_gene: TRBV6-1
abundance: NA
j_gene: TRBJ1-2
CDR3aa: CASSEGGAPNYGYTF
CDR3nt: TGTGCCAGCAGTGAAGGCGGGGCCCCTAACTATGGCTACACCTTC

d_gene: NA
v_gene: TRBV16
abundance: NA
j_gene: TRBJ2-1
CDR3aa: CASSQSSGEQFF
CDR3nt: TGTGCCAGCAGCCAATCTAGCGGTGAGCAGTTCTTC

d_gene: NA
v_gene: TRBV5-6
abundance: NA
j_gene: TRBJ2-7
CDR3aa: CASTLRGTGLVLYEQYF
CDR3nt: TGTGCCAGCACCCTAAGGGGTACGGGACTCGTTCTCTACGAGCAGTACTTC